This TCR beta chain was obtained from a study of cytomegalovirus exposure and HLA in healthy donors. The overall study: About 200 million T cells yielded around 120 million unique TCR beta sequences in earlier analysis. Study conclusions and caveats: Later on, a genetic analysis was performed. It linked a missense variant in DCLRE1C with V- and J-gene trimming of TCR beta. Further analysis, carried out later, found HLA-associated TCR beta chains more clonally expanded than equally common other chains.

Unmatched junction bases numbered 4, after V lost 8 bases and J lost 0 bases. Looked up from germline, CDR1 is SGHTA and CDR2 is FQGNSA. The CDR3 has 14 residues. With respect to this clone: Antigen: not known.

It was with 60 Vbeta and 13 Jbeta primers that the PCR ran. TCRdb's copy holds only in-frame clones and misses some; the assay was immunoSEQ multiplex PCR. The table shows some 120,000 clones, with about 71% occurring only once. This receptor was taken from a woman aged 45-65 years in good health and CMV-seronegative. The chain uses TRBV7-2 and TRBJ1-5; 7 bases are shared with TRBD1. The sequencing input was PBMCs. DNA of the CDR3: TGTGCCAGCTCCGGGACAGTTAGCAATCAGCCCCAGCATTTT. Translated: CASSGTVSNQPQHF.